This T cell receptor (beta chain) was captured in a study of cytomegalovirus exposure and HLA in healthy donors. The data were produced by immunoSEQ multiplex PCR, yet TCRdb's version contains in-frame clones alone and is incomplete. The data hold more than 250,000 clones, with 90% observed a single time. Separation from the 666-subject first cohort characterized the roughly 120-subject validation cohort, to which the donors belonged. The ends were cut back, 8 bases at V and 7 bases at J, with 6 bases in the middle. There are 9 residues in the CDR3. Per germline, CDR1 MDHEN and CDR2 SYDVKM. The sample was PBMCs. The chain recombines TRBV28 with TRBJ2-7; D is unresolved. The receptor was isolated from a woman under 40 in good health and CMV-seronegative. This CDR3 reads CASSREQYF. DNA of the CDR3: TGTGCCAGCTCTAGGGAGCAGTACTTC.